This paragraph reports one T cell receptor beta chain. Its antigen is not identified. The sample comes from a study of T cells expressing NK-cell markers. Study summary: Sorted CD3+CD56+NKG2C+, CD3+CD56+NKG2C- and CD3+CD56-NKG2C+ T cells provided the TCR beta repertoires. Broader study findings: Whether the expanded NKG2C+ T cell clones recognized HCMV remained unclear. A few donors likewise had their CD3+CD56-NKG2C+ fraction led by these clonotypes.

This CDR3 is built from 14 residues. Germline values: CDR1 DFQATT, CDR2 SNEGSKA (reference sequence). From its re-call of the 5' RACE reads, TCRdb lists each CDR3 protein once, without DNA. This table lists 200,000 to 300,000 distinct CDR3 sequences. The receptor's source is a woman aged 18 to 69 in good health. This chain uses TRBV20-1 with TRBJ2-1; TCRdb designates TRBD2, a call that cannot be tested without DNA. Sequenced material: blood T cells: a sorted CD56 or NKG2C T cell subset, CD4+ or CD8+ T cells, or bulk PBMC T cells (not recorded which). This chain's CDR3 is CSAPTSGYHNEQFF.